This TCR beta chain was sequenced in a study of T-cell memory formation after mild COVID-19. Broader study findings: Mainly in CM and EM were contracting CD4+ clones; CD8+ were in EMRA.

This CDR3 spans 14 amino acids. The germline V gene encodes CDR1 MNHEY and CDR2 SMNVEV (reference sequence). V was pared by 3 bases and J by 8 bases, with 9 bases of the junction left unmatched. TCRdb used MiXCR to reprocess the 5' RACE reads, holding one entry per CDR3 protein. Here the sample spans hundreds of thousands of distinct CDR3 sequences, roughly 20% being singletons. As to this clonotype: Its target is not known.

This receptor was obtained from an adult woman who had mild COVID-19 (a few samples of this study predate the infection). Cell type and time point are not known. The sample comprised PBMCs or a T cell subset sorted from them (not recorded which). This rearrangement joins TRBV27 to TRBJ1-2, with 7 bases lining up with TRBD1. The CDR3 DNA follows: TGTGCCAGCAGTTTTCTTCCGGGACAGCTGGGCTACACCTTC. Translation gives CASSFLPGQLGYTF.